This T cell receptor (beta chain) was documented in a study of control samples from healthy donors and cancer patients (dated by TCRdb to 2018 to 2020). The library was prepared using the immunoSEQ multiplex PCR assay. TCRdb took this table from immuneACCESS and kept in-frame rearrangements with V and J called. Such tables lack part of the clones; where checked against another copy, unresolved V genes explain under half of the gap, and the rest is unexplained. The sample data list around 130,000 clones, and roughly 91% of these were observed just once. Approximately 1.7% of the sample lies in the top ten. Concerning this clone: Its antigen is unknown. Per-base quality was not reported, and no clone a single base away is much larger than it.

V drops 4 bases and J drops 7 bases, leaving 14 bases in between. Inclusive of the bounding cysteine and phenylalanine, the CDR3 is 13 residues long. The retained sequence is limited to the CDR3, 39 bases, with the frame set at the first base. CDR1 and CDR2, per the germline V gene, are SGHTA and FQGTGA. This TCR came from a man aged 50 to 59 with head and neck cancer. Recombination linked TRBV7-3 to TRBJ2-7; a confident D gene designation cannot be given. Sequencing input: PBMCs. The DNA reads TGTGCCAGCAGCTCCGGCCGCCATGGGGAGCAGTACTTC. It translates to CASSSGRHGEQYF.